These 31 T cell receptor beta chains originate from one sample sequenced in a study of regulatory T cells in long-lasting Graves disease. Time point specified: newly diagnosed GD, antithyroid drugs for less than 3 months. Construction of the TCR library relied on RNA isolated from PBMCs. CDR3 regions were amplified by Arm-PCR using iRepertoire HTBI primers to build TCR beta libraries. TCRdb reprocessed the multiplex PCR reads via MiXCR and lists one record per CDR3 protein. The table has about 500,000 distinct CDR3 sequences, around 12% seen once; the top ten hold over 7%. These sequences were also reported in another study, on T cells in Graves' hyperthyroidism and ophthalmopathy.

The sample in question was peripheral blood mononuclear cells (PBMCs), obtained at new diagnosis, from a patient treated with antithyroid drugs. The receptors originated from a woman in her 30s with Graves disease.

This clonotype was seen at least ten times. The chain employs TRBV3-1 and TRBJ1-3; D is possibly TRBD1 (6 bases). The CDR3 runs 18 residues. Germline V gene sequence: CDR1 LGHDT, CDR2 YNNKEL (reference sequence). Trimming stripped 3 bases from V and 0 bases from J, with 18 bases between. For the CDR3, the DNA is TGTGCCAGCAGCCACGACAGGCAAAACGTCAACTCTGGAAACACCATATATTTT. Translated, it gives CASSHDRQNVNSGNTIYF.

This clonotype was observed a few times. This sequence joins TRBV6-2 or TRBV6-3 and TRBJ2-3, with unresolved D. The CDR3 has 11 amino acids. The germline V gene encodes CDR1 MNHEY and CDR2 SVGEGT. Trimming pared 8 bases from V and 6 bases from J, leaving 9 bases between. The CDR3 nucleotides read TGTGCCAGCTCTGAGCCGGATACGCAGTATTTT. Translated, it gives CASSEPDTQYF.

This clonotype was observed at least ten times. The chain recombines TRBV7-9 with TRBJ1-2; TRBD1 aligns across 7 bases. V shed 2 bases, J shed 1 base, and the junction held 7 bases outside the gene matches. The CDR3 length is 16 residues. CDR1 SEHNR and CDR2 FQNEAQ come from the germline V gene (reference sequence). The CDR3 coding sequence is TGTGCCAGCAGCTTAAGCAGGCAGGGGGTTAACTATGGCTACACCTTC. This codes for CASSLSRQGVNYGYTF.

This clonotype was counted at least ten times. This rearrangement joins TRBV12-3 or TRBV12-4 to TRBJ2-1; 7 positions agree with TRBD1. After removal of 6 bases from V and 10 bases from J, the junction contained 6 bases not matched to a gene. The CDR3 extends over 12 amino acids. The CDR3, as DNA: TGTGCCAGCAGCCAACAGGGGAGAGAGCAGTTCTTC. Protein product: CASSQQGREQFF.

This clonotype was picked up many times. The chain's CDR3 is CAGSPGGNIQYF. As DNA, the CDR3 is TGTGCCGGTTCCCCGGGGGGGAACATTCAGTACTTC. The chain has TRBV2 and TRBJ2-4; 8 nucleotides agree with TRBD2. Germline V lookup: CDR1 SNHLY, CDR2 FYNNEI. The V gene end was trimmed by 11 bases and the J gene end by 7 bases; junction bases not matched to a gene: 7. The CDR3 consists of 12 residues. The full variable domain, in which reference TRBV2 and TRBJ2-4 provide the parts outside the CDR3, is EPEVTQTPSHQVTQMGQEVILRCVPISNHLYFYWYRQILGQKVEFLVSFYNNEISEKSEIFDDQFSVERPDGSNFTLKIRSTKLEDSAMYFCAGSPGGNIQYFGAGTRLSVL.

This clonotype was seen many times. The chain joins TRBV20-1 to TRBJ2-1; TRBD2 is a possible D gene (6 bases). This CDR3 is 14 amino acids long. V gave up 3 bases and J gave up 0 bases, with 9 bases separating them. In germline, CDR1 is DFQATT, CDR2 SNEGSKA (reference sequence). The DNA for the CDR3 is TGCAGTGCTAGTCCAGCGGGCTCCTACAATGAGCAGTTCTTC. Translation: CSASPAGSYNEQFF.

The sample holds many counts of this clonotype. The chain joins TRBV2 to TRBJ1-2; D is undetermined. Germline-derived CDR1 and CDR2 are SNHLY and FYNNEI. Trimming stripped 3 bases from V and 3 bases from J, with 11 bases between. This CDR3 spans 14 amino acids. CDR3 sequence: CASSDREGDYGYTF. The CDR3 DNA reads TGTGCCAGCAGTGATAGGGAAGGAGACTATGGCTACACCTTC.

The chain has TRBV5-6 and TRBJ2-7; 8 positions match TRBD2. The CDR3 is made up of 16 amino acids. Unmatched junction bases numbered 11, after V lost 2 bases and J lost 4 bases. Germline CDR1 reads SGHDT; CDR2 reads YYEEEE. This CDR3 is CASSFLAGIRSYEQYF. In DNA, the CDR3 is TGTGCCAGCAGCTTTCTAGCGGGCATACGCTCGTACGAGCAGTACTTC.

The chain couples TRBV9 to TRBJ2-1; no clear D gene. Trimming removed 3 bases from V and 0 bases from J, with 10 bases in between. CDR3 size: 15 residues. Germline V gene sequence: CDR1 SGDLS, CDR2 YYNGEE. The CDR3 loop is CASSGHPSSYNEQFF. CDR3 coding DNA: TGTGCCAGCAGCGGGCACCCGAGCTCCTACAATGAGCAGTTCTTC.

This clonotype appeared many times. The rearrangement uses TRBV7-2 and TRBJ2-5; D ambiguous. The CDR3 is made up of 14 amino acids. The V gene lost 5 bases and the J gene lost 5 bases, with 15 bases spanning the gap. Germline lookup yields CDR1 SGHTA and CDR2 FQGNSA. The CDR3 bases are TGTGCCAGCAGCCTCTTGACCTCCGGCGAGACCCAGTACTTC. It codes for CASSLLTSGETQYF.

The sample holds a few counts of this clonotype. This rearrangement joins TRBV24-1 to TRBJ2-3, with a possible D match to TRBD2 (5 bases). The CDR3 is 13 amino acids. Germline V gene sequence: CDR1 KGHDR, CDR2 SFDVKD. The V gene lost 8 bases and the J gene lost 4 bases, with 12 bases spanning the gap. The CDR3 loop reads CATTAAGADTQYF. In DNA, the CDR3 is TGTGCCACCACTGCGGCGGGCGCAGATACGCAGTATTTT.

The chain is built from TRBV19 and TRBJ2-5; D may match TRBD1 or TRBD2 (6 bases each). CDR1 and CDR2 from the germline V gene are LNHDA and SQIVND (reference sequence). Trimming took 6 bases from V and 2 from J, leaving 19 bases between them. The CDR3 length is 16 residues. CDR3 nucleotides: TGTGCCAGTAGCCCACGGGGGCAGGCCATACAAGAGACCCAGTACTTC. This translates into CASSPRGQAIQETQYF.

The chain uses TRBV7-9 and TRBJ2-1; D might be TRBD2 (6 bases). V was clipped by 6 bases and J by 5 bases, with 20 bases between them. The germline CDR1 and CDR2 sequences are SEHNR and FQNEAQ (reference sequence). The CDR3 contains 16 residues. As DNA, the CDR3 is TGTGCCAGCAGGTCCCATCCGGGACGGGAGAACAATGAGCAGTTCTTC. Encoded protein: CASRSHPGRENNEQFF. Full variable domain (rest looked up from reference TRBV7-9 and TRBJ2-1): DTGVSQNPRHKITKRGQNVTFRCDPISEHNRLYWYRQTLGQGPEFLTYFQNEAQLEKSRLLSDRFSAERPKGSFSTLEIQRTEQGDSAMYLCASRSHPGRENNEQFFGPGTRLTVL.

V is TRBV3-1 and J is TRBJ2-7; no clear D gene. The CDR3 is made up of 14 amino acids. Trimming cost V 1 base and J 1 base, with 8 bases left between them. Germline values: CDR1 LGHDT, CDR2 YNNKEL (reference sequence). For the CDR3, the DNA is TGTGCCAGCAGCCAAGGAGTTGTTTCCTACGAGCAGTACTTC. It yields the protein CASSQGVVSYEQYF.

The chain employs TRBV12-3 or TRBV12-4 and TRBJ1-5; D unclear. This CDR3 comprises 15 residues. V was trimmed by 4 bases and J by 0 bases, leaving 10 bases between them. In DNA form, the CDR3 reads TGTGCCAGCAGTTGGTCAGCATGTAGCAATCAGCCCCAGCATTTT. This encodes CASSWSACSNQPQHF.

The chain couples TRBV4-2 to TRBJ1-1; D gene ambiguous. Germline CDR1 and CDR2: LGHNA and YNFKEQ. This CDR3 is built from 14 residues. Trimming removed 0 bases from V and 2 bases from J, with 7 bases in between. The CDR3, as DNA: TGTGCCAGCAGCCAAGACAACCTCAACACTGAAGCTTTCTTT. Translation: CASSQDNLNTEAFF.

The chain couples TRBV15 to TRBJ1-5; D may be TRBD1 (6 bases). The length of the CDR3 is 17 residues. Germline V gives CDR1 LNHNV, CDR2 YYDKDF (reference sequence). V was shortened by 0 bases and J by 0 bases, with 12 bases between the two germline ends. The CDR3 reads CATSRDAWGLSNQPQHF. Here the CDR3 DNA reads TGTGCCACCAGCAGAGATGCATGGGGGCTTAGCAATCAGCCCCAGCATTTT.

This clonotype has a handful of counts. This rearrangement joins TRBV18 to TRBJ2-7; 7 bases agree with TRBD2. This CDR3 comprises 16 residues. The junction had 13 bases not matched to a gene; V was cut back by 3 bases and J by 5 bases. Germline V gives CDR1 KGHSH, CDR2 LQKENI. The CDR3 DNA reads TGTGCCAGCTCACCGGGTCTGTCCCGGGAGGTAGACGAGCAGTACTTC. Protein sequence: CASSPGLSREVDEQYF. Using reference TRBV18 and TRBJ2-7 for the parts outside the CDR3, the full variable domain is NAGVMQNPRHLVRRRGQEARLRCSPMKGHSHVYWYRQLPEEGLKFMVYLQKENIIDESGMPKERFSAEFPKEGPSILRIQQVVRGDSAAYFCASSPGLSREVDEQYFGPGTRLTVT.

This clonotype was picked up many times. The chain combines TRBV9 with TRBJ1-1; D uncertain. V was shortened by 0 bases and J by 3 bases, with 6 bases between the two germline ends. CDR1 is SGDLS and CDR2 is YYNGEE in the germline V gene. The CDR3 has 13 residues. The CDR3, as DNA: TGTGCCAGCAGCGTAGAGAGCTACACTGAAGCTTTCTTT. Translated: CASSVESYTEAFF.

This clonotype was seen ten or more times. The V gene is TRBV5-1, the J gene TRBJ2-3; 7 positions match TRBD2. V gave up 3 bases and J gave up 1 base; unmatched junction bases: 5. CDR3 length equals 15 residues. Germline V gene sequence: CDR1 SGHRS, CDR2 YFSETQ. The CDR3 reads CASSSTLAGTDTQYF. Here the CDR3 DNA reads TGCGCCAGCAGCTCGACCCTAGCGGGCACAGATACGCAGTATTTT.

This clonotype has at least ten counts. This chain joins TRBV27 and TRBJ2-6; no reliable D call. The CDR3 is 16 residues long. Trimming shortened V by 5 bases and J by 0 bases, and 11 bases separated the two germline ends. Germline assignment: CDR1 MNHEY and CDR2 SMNVEV (reference sequence). The CDR3 region is CASSPNLGSGANVLTF. DNA for the CDR3: TGTGCCAGCAGTCCCAACTTGGGCTCTGGGGCCAACGTCCTGACTTTC.

This clonotype was recorded many times. The chain has TRBV20-1 and TRBJ2-7, with TRBD1 identical over 10 bases. The junction had 8 bases not matched to a gene; V was cut back by 3 bases and J by 6 bases. The CDR3 covers 14 residues. The germline V gene encodes CDR1 DFQATT and CDR2 SNEGSKA (reference sequence). The CDR3 sequence is CSARGGTGEGEQYF. CDR3 DNA sequence: TGCAGTGCTAGGGGTGGGACAGGGGAGGGCGAGCAGTACTTC.

This clonotype was detected a few times. V is TRBV19 and J is TRBJ1-1; TRBD1 matches 9 bases. The CDR3 has 12 amino acids. The J segment lost 8 bases and the V segment lost 8 bases, leaving 6 bases of the junction unmatched. Germline CDR1 and CDR2: LNHDA and SQIVND (reference sequence). CDR3 protein: CASGDRDREAFF. CDR3 bases: TGTGCCAGTGGGGACAGGGACCGGGAAGCTTTCTTT.

This clonotype was recorded many times. This rearrangement joins TRBV20-1 to TRBJ2-3; D might be TRBD2 (6 bases). Germline loops: CDR1 DFQATT, CDR2 SNEGSKA (reference sequence). CDR3 size: 15 residues. Trimming took off 0 bases at V and 4 bases at J, with 14 bases between the two ends. Written as DNA, the CDR3 is TGCAGTGCTAGAGATCGGAGAAGCGGGTCAGATACGCAGTATTTT. As protein: CSARDRRSGSDTQYF.

This clonotype was picked up a small number of times. The chain links TRBV27 to TRBJ2-7; D gene ambiguous. The CDR3 is 15 residues long. CDR1 and CDR2 (germline): MNHEY, SMNVEV (reference sequence). V shed 2 bases and J shed 6 bases, with 17 bases lying between them. CDR3 loop: CASSLGRIGSPEQYF. CDR3 sequence (DNA): TGTGCCAGCAGTTTAGGCCGGATCGGGTCCCCCGAGCAGTACTTC.

This chain joins TRBV12-3 or TRBV12-4 and TRBJ1-2; D not certain. V shed 4 bases and J shed 0 bases, with 15 bases lying between them. The CDR3 spans 16 residues. CDR3 DNA: TGTGCCAGCAGTTCCAGGACGACATTAGCTAACTATGGCTACACCTTC. Its translation: CASSSRTTLANYGYTF.

The table lists this clonotype with a few counts. The genes are TRBV5-1 and TRBJ2-7; D is unresolved. CDR1 SGHRS and CDR2 YFSETQ come from the germline V gene. The CDR3 is made up of 13 amino acids. The V gene lost 4 bases and the J gene lost 3 bases, with 11 bases spanning the gap. This chain's CDR3 is CASSPDLFYEQYF. In DNA, the CDR3 is TGCGCCAGCAGCCCTGACTTGTTCTACGAGCAGTACTTC.

The V and J genes are TRBV6-2 or TRBV6-3 and TRBJ2-1; D gene uncertain. The CDR3 loop spans 14 amino acids. The V gene's germline CDR1 is MNHEY and CDR2 SVGEGT. V lost 6 bases, J lost 4 bases, and 13 bases lay in between. Here the CDR3 DNA reads TGTGCCAGCAGCTCCACTAAGGCGTACAATGAGCAGTTCTTC. Its translation is CASSSTKAYNEQFF.

This sequence joins TRBV11-3 and TRBJ2-2; D is possibly TRBD1 (6 bases). The CDR3 totals 13 residues. V lost 5 bases, J lost 6 bases, and 10 bases lay in between. CDR1 SGHNT and CDR2 YENEEA come from the germline V gene. The CDR3, as DNA: TGTGCCAGCAGCATGAACAGGGCCGGGGAGCTGTTTTTT. Residues: CASSMNRAGELFF.

The table lists this clonotype with many counts. The chain combines TRBV11-2 with TRBJ2-3; D is unclear. CDR1 is SGHAT, CDR2 FQNNGV, per germline. The CDR3 consists of 18 residues. Trimming removed 1 base from V and 0 bases from J, with 17 bases in between. CDR3 nucleotide sequence: TGTGCCAGCAGCTTAGGCCCCGCACGCCGTGGTAGCACAGATACGCAGTATTTT. It encodes CASSLGPARRGSTDTQYF. Variable domain in full (rest from reference TRBV11-2 and TRBJ2-3): EAGVAQSPRYKIIEKRQSVAFWCNPISGHATLYWYQQILGQGPKLLIQFQNNGVVDDSQLPKDRFSAERLKGVDSTLKIQPAKLEDSAVYLCASSLGPARRGSTDTQYFGPGTRLTVL.

This clonotype has ten or more counts. J is TRBJ1-3 and V is TRBV2; D possibly corresponds to TRBD1 (6 bases). The V gene's germline CDR1 is SNHLY and CDR2 FYNNEI. V gave up 4 bases and J gave up 3 bases, with 13 bases separating them. This CDR3 has 15 amino acids. The CDR3 DNA reads TGTGCCAGCAGTGCCTCAACAGGGAGTGGAAACACCATATATTTT. This codes for CASSASTGSGNTIYF.